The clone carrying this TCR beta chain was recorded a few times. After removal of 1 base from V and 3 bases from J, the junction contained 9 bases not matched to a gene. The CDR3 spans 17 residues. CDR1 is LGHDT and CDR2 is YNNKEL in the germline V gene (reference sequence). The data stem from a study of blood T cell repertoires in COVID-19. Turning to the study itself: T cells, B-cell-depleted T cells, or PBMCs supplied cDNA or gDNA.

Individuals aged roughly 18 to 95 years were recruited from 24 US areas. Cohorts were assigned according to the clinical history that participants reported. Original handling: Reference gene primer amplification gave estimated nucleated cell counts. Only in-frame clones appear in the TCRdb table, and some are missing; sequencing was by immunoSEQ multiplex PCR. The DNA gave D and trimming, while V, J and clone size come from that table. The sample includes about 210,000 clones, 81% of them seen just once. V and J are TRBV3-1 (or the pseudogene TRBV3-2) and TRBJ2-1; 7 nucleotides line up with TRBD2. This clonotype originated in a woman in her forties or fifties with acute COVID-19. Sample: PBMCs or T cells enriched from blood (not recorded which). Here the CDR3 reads CASSQGLETSSYNEQFF. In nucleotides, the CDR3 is TGTGCCAGCAGCCAAGGGTTGGAGACTAGCAGCTACAATGAGCAGTTCTTC.